In this sample, the clone carrying this T cell receptor (beta chain) turned up many times. Its antigen is not known. This sample was included in a study of T cells in Graves' hyperthyroidism and ophthalmopathy. Overall study findings and caveats: The majority of expanded thyroid clonotypes above 0.001 also appeared in blood.

TCR beta CDR3 region amplification was performed from RNA transcripts. The HTBI primer set was used in a first-round RT-PCR of the TCR CDR3. TCRdb reanalysed the multiplex PCR reads using MiXCR and keeps one entry per CDR3 protein. The profile shows roughly 380,000 distinct CDR3 sequences, roughly 18% of them singletons. This receptor was identified in a woman in her thirties or forties with Graves' ophthalmopathy. The sequencing sample was made of blood.

In nucleotides, the CDR3 is TGTGCCAGCAGATCCCAGGCGGGAGGATCCTACGAGCAGTACTTC. Encoded protein: CASRSQAGGSYEQYF. The genes are TRBV11-2 and TRBJ2-7; TRBD2 aligns across 8 bases. The CDR3 covers 15 residues. Trimming took 6 bases from V and 1 from J; bases not matched to a gene: 8. Germline loops: CDR1 SGHAT, CDR2 FQNNGV.